This T cell receptor beta chain was obtained from a study of cytomegalovirus exposure and HLA in healthy donors. Turning to the study itself: Genetic ancestry analysis placed approximately 79% of the roughly 400 donors that were genotyped in the Caucasian-associated cluster. Study outcomes and limitations: Common viral pathogens were later found to be apparently linked to several of the most significant clusters. Donor immune exposure was known only as CMV serostatus.

The PCR used 60 Vbeta and 13 Jbeta primers. Sequenced by immunoSEQ multiplex PCR; TCRdb stores in-frame clones only, minus some. The table lists about 160,000 clones, 75% to 85% of them singletons, with 4% to 5.5% in the top ten. The V end lost 7 bases, the J end lost 2 bases, and 9 bases lay between the germline ends. This CDR3 contains 12 residues. Per germline, CDR1 MDHEN and CDR2 SYDVKM. With respect to this clone: Its antigen remains unknown.

The chain combines TRBV28 with TRBJ2-7; D is possibly TRBD2 (5 bases). The source is a man between 25 and 39 years old in good health and CMV-seronegative. Specimen: PBMCs. The CDR3 DNA reads TGTGCCAGCACCGGGGTCACCTACGAGCAGTACTTC. As protein: CASTGVTYEQYF.